This T cell receptor beta chain was found in a study of blood T cell repertoires in COVID-19. Looking at the study overall: Italy, Spain and the United States were the sources of the convalescent and acute COVID-19 samples. From T cells, B-cell-depleted T cells, or PBMCs came the material, which was cDNA or gDNA.

Authors' methods: Amplification with reference gene primers provided the estimates of nucleated cell counts. Clones were sequenced by immunoSEQ multiplex PCR, and TCRdb holds only the in-frame ones, with some missing. V, J and clone size are taken as reported in that table, and D and trimming were inferred from the DNA itself. The table includes 150,000 to 200,000 clones, around 86% detected once. The germline V gene has CDR1 SGHNT and CDR2 YENEEA. Trimming left V 8 bases short and J 7 bases short, with 14 bases between. The length of the CDR3 is 13 residues. Patients from Seattle were sampled longitudinally, starting during active infection.

The sequence was obtained from a woman aged 80 or older with COVID-19, enrolled during active disease. The chain combines TRBV11-3 with TRBJ2-2; D ambiguous. Sequenced: peripheral blood. This CDR3 reads CASRSRNGGELFF. The CDR3 region has the DNA TGTGCCAGCCGGAGTCGGAACGGCGGGGAGCTGTTTTTT.